The 22 T cell receptor beta chains listed next were all sequenced from one sample in a study of T cells in Graves' hyperthyroidism and ophthalmopathy. Amplified TCR beta CDR3 regions came from RNA transcripts. HTBI primers drove first-round RT-PCR of the TCR CDR3. TCRdb used MiXCR to reprocess the multiplex PCR reads, holding one entry per CDR3 protein. The sample lists about 370,000 distinct CDR3 sequences; approximately 16% were seen once. Sequenced: blood. The receptors derive from a woman aged 60 to 75 with Graves' ophthalmopathy.

The chain couples TRBV20-1 to TRBJ1-3; weak D call: TRBD1 (5 bases). V shed 6 bases and J shed 0 bases, with 15 bases lying between them. Germline V gene data show CDR1 as DFQATT and CDR2 as SNEGSKA (reference sequence). The CDR3 has 15 residues. The CDR3 region is CSATQGTSSGNTIYF. Here the CDR3 DNA reads TGCAGTGCAACCCAGGGCACTAGCTCTGGAAACACCATATATTTT.

This clonotype came up many times. The rearrangement joins TRBV7-2 to TRBJ2-1, with 12 nucleotides matching TRBD2. This CDR3 has 17 residues. V was pared by 5 bases and J by 8 bases, with 13 bases of the junction left unmatched. Germline V CDR1 and CDR2: SGHTA, FQGNSA. The CDR3 reads CASSARLAGDYFDEQFF. The CDR3 coding sequence is TGTGCCAGCAGCGCCCGACTAGCGGGAGATTATTTTGATGAGCAGTTCTTC.

This clonotype was counted many times. The chain combines TRBV11-2 with TRBJ2-3; the match to TRBD1 covers 7 bases. Germline CDR1 is SGHAT and CDR2 is FQNNGV. The CDR3 is 14 amino acids. V dropped 3 bases and J dropped 4; count of bases not matched to a gene: 4. The CDR3 region is CASSFRQGPDTQYF. The CDR3 DNA sequence: TGTGCCAGCAGCTTTCGACAGGGACCAGATACGCAGTATTTT.

A few counts support this clonotype. The chain uses TRBV7-2 and TRBJ2-2; D gene unclear. V was shortened by 1 base and J by 6 bases, with 9 bases between the two germline ends. Germline-derived CDR1 and CDR2 are SGHTA and FQGNSA. There are 14 residues in the CDR3. Here the CDR3 reads CASSLDFGAGELFF. In DNA, the CDR3 is TGTGCCAGCAGCTTAGATTTTGGGGCCGGGGAGCTGTTTTTT.

This rearrangement joins TRBV20-1 to TRBJ2-6; TRBD1 might be the D (6 bases). V lost 5 bases and J 3 bases, leaving 11 bases between the germline ends. CDR3 length: 14 amino acids. CDR1 and CDR2 from the germline V gene are DFQATT and SNEGSKA (reference sequence). CDR3 loop: CSAFTGFGANVLTF. The CDR3 coding sequence is TGCAGTGCTTTTACAGGGTTTGGGGCCAACGTCCTGACTTTC.

This clonotype has ten or more counts. The rearrangement uses TRBV20-1 and TRBJ1-1; D unclear. Trimming removed 6 bases at V and 0 bases at J, with 17 bases between. The CDR3 spans 15 residues. In germline, CDR1 is DFQATT, CDR2 SNEGSKA (reference sequence). The CDR3 DNA follows: TGCAGTGCCCCAGGCCTCGAGACCGTGAACACTGAAGCTTTCTTT. Its translation: CSAPGLETVNTEAFF.

The V and J genes are TRBV6-5 and TRBJ1-4; tentative D call: TRBD1 (6 bases). Germline V gene sequence: CDR1 MNHEY, CDR2 SVGAGI. The CDR3 length is 15 residues. Trimming pared 2 bases from V and 4 bases from J, leaving 11 bases between. CDR3: CASSYDDRSNEKLFF. Written as DNA, the CDR3 is TGTGCCAGCAGTTACGACGACAGGAGTAATGAAAAACTGTTTTTT.

This clonotype was counted many times. The rearrangement joins TRBV6-1 to TRBJ2-3; D is undetermined. The CDR3 has 13 residues. CDR1 is MNHNS and CDR2 is SASEGT in the germline V gene. The V and J ends lost 8 bases and 2 bases respectively, with 11 bases between them. This CDR3 is CASRLDATDTQYF. CDR3 sequence (DNA): TGTGCCAGCCGACTGGACGCCACAGATACGCAGTATTTT.

This clonotype occurred many times. The chain couples TRBV18 to TRBJ2-3; D call uncertain. V was pared by 0 bases and J by 4 bases, with 8 bases between. Germline V gives CDR1 KGHSH, CDR2 LQKENI. This CDR3 has 14 amino acids. Here the CDR3 DNA reads TGTGCCAGCTCACCACCCGCCGGCGCAGATACGCAGTATTTT. Translated, it gives CASSPPAGADTQYF.

The rearrangement joins TRBV12-5 to TRBJ1-1; perhaps TRBD1 as D (5 bases). Trimming took 7 bases from V and 0 from J, leaving 21 bases between them. There are 17 residues in the CDR3. CDR1 LGHNT and CDR2 FRNRAP come from the germline V gene. CDR3 loop: CASVWEGTGEMNTEAFF. DNA of the CDR3: TGTGCTAGTGTCTGGGAGGGGACGGGTGAGATGAACACTGAAGCTTTCTTT.

In this sample, this clonotype turned up many times. The rearrangement links TRBV7-9 to TRBJ1-2, with a possible D match to TRBD1 (6 bases). This CDR3 has 15 amino acids. Germline CDR1 and CDR2: SEHNR and FQNEAQ (reference sequence). With 5 bases removed from V and 8 bases from J, the gap between germline ends came to 21 bases. The CDR3 protein is CASSPGAGALRGYTF. The CDR3 nucleotides are TGTGCCAGCAGCCCCGGTGCAGGGGCCCTTCGAGGCTACACCTTC. The entire variable domain, with the rest obtained from reference TRBV7-9 and TRBJ1-2, is as follows: DTGVSQNPRHKITKRGQNVTFRCDPISEHNRLYWYRQTLGQGPEFLTYFQNEAQLEKSRLLSDRFSAERPKGSFSTLEIQRTEQGDSAMYLCASSPGAGALRGYTFGSGTRLTVV.

This clonotype was recorded many times. CDR3 sequence reads: CASSSRGWTDYQETQYF. Here the CDR3 DNA reads TGCGCCAGCAGCTCGAGGGGATGGACAGATTACCAAGAGACCCAGTACTTC. The chain links TRBV5-1 to TRBJ2-5; weak D call: TRBD1 (6 bases). V lost 3 bases and J 0 bases, leaving 18 bases between the germline ends. CDR1 is SGHRS, CDR2 YFSETQ, per germline. CDR3 length: 17 residues.

This clonotype was counted a few times. CDR3 nucleotides: TGTGCCAGTAGTATAGTACAGGGAAGGTACAATGAGCAGTTCTTC. The encoded protein is CASSIVQGRYNEQFF. V is TRBV19 and J is TRBJ2-1; possible D gene TRBD1, 6 bases. V lost 1 base and J 4 bases, leaving 11 bases between the germline ends. This CDR3 region has 15 residues. Looked up from germline, CDR1 is LNHDA and CDR2 is SQIVND (reference sequence).

This clonotype was found many times. The J gene is TRBJ1-4, the V gene TRBV20-1; tentatively, D is TRBD1 (6 bases). CDR3 length equals 15 residues. V was pared by 0 bases and J by 8 bases, with 16 bases between. Germline-derived CDR1 and CDR2 are DFQATT and SNEGSKA (reference sequence). The CDR3 loop reads CSAREWGGLNEKLFF. The CDR3 DNA is TGCAGTGCTAGAGAATGGGGGGGGCTAAACGAAAAACTGTTTTTT.

This clonotype has just a few counts. V usage is TRBV29-1 and J usage is TRBJ2-1, with TRBD2 matching 8 bases. J was trimmed by 4 bases and V by 2 bases; bases with no gene match: 7. Germline V gene lookup returns CDR1 SQVTM and CDR2 ANQGSEA. The CDR3 is made up of 15 amino acids. This chain's CDR3 is CSVELPAGVYNEQFF. DNA of the CDR3: TGCAGCGTTGAACTCCCAGCGGGAGTTTACAATGAGCAGTTCTTC.

This clonotype was seen only a few times. The chain carries TRBV10-1 and TRBJ2-4; D may match TRBD1 or TRBD2 (5 bases each). This CDR3 spans 15 amino acids. V lost 0 bases, J lost 7 bases, and 13 bases lay in between. Germline values: CDR1 WNHNN, CDR2 SYGVQD (reference sequence). DNA for the CDR3: TGCGCCAGCAGTGAGTCGACGGGGCCGCGGAACATTCAGTACTTC. Protein product: CASSESTGPRNIQYF.

The rearrangement uses TRBV12-3 or TRBV12-4 and TRBJ2-7; D gene unclear. The CDR3 loop spans 14 amino acids. V lost 7 bases and J lost 6, with 19 bases in between. The CDR3 loop reads CASMRGYPKGEQYF. The CDR3 nucleotides are TGTGCCAGCATGCGCGGCTACCCTAAAGGCGAGCAGTACTTC.

This clonotype was found many times. V usage is TRBV12-3 or TRBV12-4 and J usage is TRBJ2-1, with 15 positions matching TRBD2. V was clipped by 8 bases and J by 8 bases; unmatched bases: 7. This CDR3 has 15 residues. The CDR3 spells CASLWTSGGGDEQFF. Written as DNA, the CDR3 is TGTGCCAGCCTGTGGACTAGCGGGGGGGGGGATGAGCAGTTCTTC.

J is TRBJ2-7 and V is TRBV18; tentatively, D is TRBD1 (5 bases). CDR1 and CDR2 from the germline V gene are KGHSH and LQKENI. V dropped 6 bases and J dropped 2 bases, with 11 bases sitting between them. This CDR3 is built from 13 residues. Here the CDR3 reads CASSRADTYEQYF. The CDR3 nucleotides are TGTGCCAGCTCCAGGGCGGATACCTACGAGCAGTACTTC.

In its sample, this clonotype was seen a few times. This sequence joins TRBV29-1 and TRBJ2-5; no definite D call. V gave up 0 bases and J gave up 10 bases, with 6 bases separating them. Germline lookup yields CDR1 SQVTM and CDR2 ANQGSEA. The CDR3 length is 10 residues. The CDR3 DNA is TGCAGCGTTGAAGAGGGCCGCCAGTACTTC. As protein: CSVEEGRQYF.

This clonotype occurred a few times. The chain combines TRBV20-1 with TRBJ1-4; D is undetermined. The CDR3 length is 11 residues. The germline V and J ends were trimmed by 3 bases and 8 bases, with 7 bases remaining between them. CDR1 is DFQATT, CDR2 SNEGSKA, per germline (reference sequence). The DNA of the CDR3 is TGCAGTGCTAGCAGGCAGGAAAAACTGTTTTTT. It translates to CSASRQEKLFF.

This clonotype was seen ten or more times. The chain carries TRBV7-8 and TRBJ2-6; 7 bases line up with TRBD1. The V and J ends lost 5 bases and 0 bases, in that order; junction bases with no gene match: 10. This CDR3 is built from 18 residues. Germline CDR1 and CDR2: SGHVS and FQNEAQ. CDR3 DNA: TGTGCCAGCAGCCCCCCGACAGGGCCAAGCTCTGGGGCCAACGTCCTGACTTTC. Residues: CASSPPTGPSSGANVLTF.